This entry lists 3 T cell receptor beta chains sequenced from one sample in a study of CD8+ T cells in alopecia areata. Extraction of RNA preceded its reverse transcription into cDNA, which served as the sequencing template. Clones were read by immunoSEQ multiplex PCR, and TCRdb kept only the in-frame ones, dropping some. This table has 140,000 to 150,000 clones, around 51% appearing once. The starting material was CD4+ T cells sorted from blood, obtained at week 0. All receptors derive from a human donor with alopecia areata.

The V call is TRBV7-2, the J call TRBJ1-1; 7 bases are a match to TRBD1. Germline CDR1 reads SGHTA; CDR2 reads FQGNSA. CDR3 size: 14 residues. After removal of 4 bases from V and 5 bases from J, the junction contained 7 bases not matched to a gene. This CDR3 is CASSSTGRITEAFF. The DNA for the CDR3 is TGTGCCAGCAGCTCGACAGGGAGAATAACTGAAGCTTTCTTT.

With regard to this clone: In the same sample, other DNA sequences code for this CDR3. The gene calls are TRBV7-9 and TRBJ1-2; D not certain. In germline, CDR1 is SEHNR, CDR2 FQNEAQ (reference sequence). This CDR3 comprises 12 residues. V lost 8 bases, J lost 3 bases, and 10 bases lay in between. The CDR3 region is CASSRGDYGYTF. CDR3 in DNA: TGTGCCAGCTCCCGGGGAGACTATGGCTACACCTTC. The full variable domain, rest sourced from reference TRBV7-9 and TRBJ1-2, is DTGVSQNPRHKITKRGQNVTFRCDPISEHNRLYWYRQTLGQGPEFLTYFQNEAQLEKSRLLSDRFSAERPKGSFSTLEIQRTEQGDSAMYLCASSRGDYGYTFGSGTRLTVV.

This chain uses TRBV6-5 with TRBJ2-7; D unclear. The germline gives CDR1 MNHEY, CDR2 SVGAGI. This CDR3 spans 14 amino acids. The V gene lost 4 bases and the J gene lost 7 bases, with 17 bases spanning the gap. The CDR3 DNA reads as TGTGCCAGCAGTTCCACTCGGACCCACCCAGAGCAGTACTTC. Protein product: CASSSTRTHPEQYF.